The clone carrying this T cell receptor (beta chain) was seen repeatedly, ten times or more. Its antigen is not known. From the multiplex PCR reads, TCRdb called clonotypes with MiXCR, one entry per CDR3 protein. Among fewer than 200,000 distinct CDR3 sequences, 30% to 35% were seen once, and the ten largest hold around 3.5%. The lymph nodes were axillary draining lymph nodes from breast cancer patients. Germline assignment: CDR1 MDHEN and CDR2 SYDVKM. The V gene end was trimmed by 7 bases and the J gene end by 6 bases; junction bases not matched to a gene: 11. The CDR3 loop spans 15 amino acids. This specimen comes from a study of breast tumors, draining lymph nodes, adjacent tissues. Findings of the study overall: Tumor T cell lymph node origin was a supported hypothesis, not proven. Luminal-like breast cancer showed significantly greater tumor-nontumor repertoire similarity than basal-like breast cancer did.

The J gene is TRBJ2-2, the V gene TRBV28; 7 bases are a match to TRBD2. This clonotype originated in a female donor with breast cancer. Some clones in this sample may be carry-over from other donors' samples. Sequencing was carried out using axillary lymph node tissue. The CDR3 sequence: CASTLSGGGPGELFF. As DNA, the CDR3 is TGTGCCAGCACTCTTAGCGGCGGGGGACCCGGGGAGCTGTTTTTT.